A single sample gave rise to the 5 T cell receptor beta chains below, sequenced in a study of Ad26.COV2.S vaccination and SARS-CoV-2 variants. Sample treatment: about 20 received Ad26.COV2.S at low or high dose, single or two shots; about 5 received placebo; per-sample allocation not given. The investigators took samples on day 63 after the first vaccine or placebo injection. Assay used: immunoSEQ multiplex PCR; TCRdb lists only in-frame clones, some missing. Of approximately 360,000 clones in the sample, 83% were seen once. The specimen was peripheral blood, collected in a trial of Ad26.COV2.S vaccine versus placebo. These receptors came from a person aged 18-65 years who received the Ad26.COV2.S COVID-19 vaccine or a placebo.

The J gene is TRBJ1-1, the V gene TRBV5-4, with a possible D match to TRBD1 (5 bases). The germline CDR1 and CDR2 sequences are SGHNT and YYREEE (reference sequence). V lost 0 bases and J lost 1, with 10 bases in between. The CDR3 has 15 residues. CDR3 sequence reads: CASSLARQGNTEAFF. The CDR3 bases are TGTGCCAGCAGCTTGGCCAGGCAGGGGAACACTGAAGCTTTCTTT.

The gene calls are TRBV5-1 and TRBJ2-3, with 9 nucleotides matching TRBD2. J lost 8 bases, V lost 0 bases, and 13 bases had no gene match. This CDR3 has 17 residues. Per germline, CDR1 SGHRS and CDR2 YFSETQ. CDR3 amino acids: CASSLELAGSSAGTQYF. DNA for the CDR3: TGCGCCAGCAGCTTGGAACTAGCGGGTTCCTCCGCGGGTACGCAGTATTTT.

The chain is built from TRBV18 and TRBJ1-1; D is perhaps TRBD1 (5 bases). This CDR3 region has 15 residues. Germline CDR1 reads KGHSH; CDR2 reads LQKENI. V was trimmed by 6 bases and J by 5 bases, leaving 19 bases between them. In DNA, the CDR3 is TGTGCCAGCTCTTCAATGGATTCCGGGGGGACTGAAGCTTTCTTT. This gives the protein CASSSMDSGGTEAFF.

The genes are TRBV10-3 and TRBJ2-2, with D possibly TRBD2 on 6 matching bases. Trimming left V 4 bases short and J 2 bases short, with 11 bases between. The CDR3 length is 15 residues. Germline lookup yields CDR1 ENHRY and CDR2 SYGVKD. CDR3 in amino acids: CAISGGRLNTGELFF. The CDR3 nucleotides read TGTGCCATCAGTGGTGGGAGGCTCAACACCGGGGAGCTGTTTTTT.

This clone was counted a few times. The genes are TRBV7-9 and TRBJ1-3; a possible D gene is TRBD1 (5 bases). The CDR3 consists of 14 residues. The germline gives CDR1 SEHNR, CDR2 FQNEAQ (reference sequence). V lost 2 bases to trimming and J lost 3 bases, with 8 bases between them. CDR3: CASSLTQGGNTIYF. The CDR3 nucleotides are TGTGCCAGCAGCTTAACGCAGGGTGGAAACACCATATATTTT.